The clone carrying this T cell receptor beta chain was seen a handful of times. The target antigen is unknown. With 0 bases removed from V and 4 bases from J, the gap between germline ends came to 12 bases. Germline V gene sequence: CDR1 SGDLS, CDR2 YYNGEE. The CDR3 runs 15 residues. The data are from a study of T cells in Graves' hyperthyroidism and ophthalmopathy. Overall study results and limits: Stable hyperthyroidism and ophthalmopathy were separated using 13 V-J signatures. Peripheral blood also featured most of the thyroid clonotypes expanded above 0.001. The model foresaw ophthalmopathy a median roughly 6 months prior to onset.

Researchers took RNA transcripts and amplified the TCR beta CDR3 regions from them. The primer set for the first-round RT-PCR of the TCR CDR3 was HTBI. Using its own MiXCR run on the multiplex PCR reads, TCRdb lists one record per CDR3 protein. The repertoire has some 490,000 distinct CDR3 sequences, 16% of them found once; the top ten carry 29%. The TCR was taken from a woman in her thirties with Graves' ophthalmopathy. Input material: blood. The chain is built from TRBV9 and TRBJ2-3; no clear D gene. The CDR3 is CASSVESVGPDTQYF. CDR3 coding DNA: TGTGCCAGCAGCGTAGAATCAGTGGGCCCAGATACGCAGTATTTT.